This TCR beta chain appears in the sequencing data of a study of blood T cell repertoires in COVID-19. The wider study: Acute and convalescent COVID-19 samples came from the United States, Italy and Spain. PBMCs, B-cell-depleted T cells, or T cells were the source of the cDNA or gDNA that made up the material.

This clone was recorded once. The V and J ends lost 2 bases and 6 bases respectively, with 11 bases between them. Germline V gene sequence: CDR1 SGHDT, CDR2 YYEEEE. CDR3 length equals 13 residues. Study processing details: Reference gene primer amplification in the assay estimated nucleated cell counts. The data were produced by immunoSEQ multiplex PCR, yet TCRdb's version contains in-frame clones alone and is incomplete. D and trimming come from the DNA, and the V and J calls and clone size come from that table. The table lists approximately 140,000 clones, more than 70% of them singletons. The sequence was collected from a man between 60 and 70 years old with acute or convalescent COVID-19. This chain connects TRBV5-6 to TRBJ1-1, with D possibly being TRBD1 (6 bases). Sequences were obtained from peripheral blood. CDR3 nucleotide sequence: TGTGCCAGCAGCTTCCAGGGGTCCCCTGAAGCTTTCTTT. The encoded protein is CASSFQGSPEAFF.